The next 18 T cell receptor beta chains were all read from a single sample in a study of response to subunit inactivated influenza vaccine. A single record per CDR3 protein comes from TCRdb applying MiXCR to the RT-PCR reads. The sample lists about 570,000 distinct CDR3 sequences; 11% were seen once. These data were also reused for a study on T cells expressing NK-cell markers. That publication notes: Beta-chain TCR cDNA was generated via 5'RACE template switching with UMIs.

The input for sequencing was PBMCs from blood, taken on the day of vaccination. These receptors were obtained from a man aged 50 to 60 who received an inactivated influenza vaccine.

The gene calls are TRBV12-3 or TRBV12-4 and TRBJ1-5; weak D call: TRBD1 (5 bases). This CDR3 region has 13 residues. V was clipped by 1 base and J by 6 bases, with 7 bases between them. The CDR3 DNA follows: TGTGCCAGCAGTTTAGGGGGCCCTCAGCCCCAGCATTTT. Translated: CASSLGGPQPQHF.

V usage is TRBV12-3 or TRBV12-4 and J usage is TRBJ2-1; D not certain. Deletions cut 2 bases from V and 5 bases from J, with 13 bases between. The CDR3 totals 15 residues. The CDR3 nucleotides are TGTGCCAGCAGTTTAACTCGCAGCGCCCACAATGAGCAGTTCTTC. Amino acid sequence: CASSLTRSAHNEQFF.

This clonotype was picked up a small number of times. J is TRBJ2-3 and V is TRBV14, with D maybe TRBD1 (5 bases). Germline CDR1 SGHDN, CDR2 FVKESK. Trimming cost V 9 bases and J 0 bases, with 10 bases left between them. The CDR3 spans 13 residues. Written as DNA, the CDR3 is TGTGCCAGTAAACAGGCTAGCACAGATACGCAGTATTTT. It specifies CASKQASTDTQYF.

This clonotype has a count of ten or more. V gene TRBV20-1 combines with J gene TRBJ1-3, with D hard to call. CDR3 length: 13 amino acids. Trimming took off 4 bases at V and 2 bases at J, with 9 bases between the two ends. Germline loops: CDR1 DFQATT, CDR2 SNEGSKA (reference sequence). The CDR3 nucleotides read TGCAGTGCTATCAACGTCCCTGGAAACACCATATATTTT. Amino acid sequence: CSAINVPGNTIYF.

This clonotype turned up a few times. The chain carries TRBV20-1 and TRBJ2-5; D remains ambiguous. Trimming took off 0 bases at V and 5 bases at J, with 13 bases between the two ends. Germline V gene sequence: CDR1 DFQATT, CDR2 SNEGSKA (reference sequence). The CDR3 has 14 residues. The CDR3 spells CSARDRQEKETQYF. CDR3 in DNA: TGCAGTGCTAGAGATCGGCAGGAGAAGGAGACCCAGTACTTC.

The V call is TRBV20-1, the J call TRBJ2-3, with TRBD1 matching over 8 bases. J was trimmed by 5 bases and V by 4 bases; bases with no gene match: 8. The germline CDR1 and CDR2 sequences are DFQATT and SNEGSKA (reference sequence). This CDR3 spans 14 amino acids. CDR3 region: CSAIRGQAGDTQYF. The CDR3, as DNA: TGCAGTGCTATAAGGGGACAGGCGGGAGATACGCAGTATTTT.

The CDR3 DNA reads TGCGCCAGCAGGGCTGCAGAGACCCAGTACTTC. This codes for CASRAAETQYF. This chain uses TRBV5-1 with TRBJ2-5; D not certain. Germline CDR1 SGHRS, CDR2 YFSETQ. Trimming cost V 5 bases and J 4 bases, with 6 bases left between them. CDR3 length equals 11 residues.

The genes are TRBV10-3 and TRBJ1-6, with TRBD1 identical over 10 bases. The CDR3 sequence is 14 residues long. V was pared by 8 bases and J by 8 bases, with 6 bases of the junction left unmatched. Germline values: CDR1 ENHRY, CDR2 SYGVKD. CDR3 in DNA: TGTGCCATCCGACAGGGGGCCAGGGATTCACCCCTCCACTTT. It yields the protein CAIRQGARDSPLHF.

This clonotype was detected only a few times. This sequence joins TRBV28 and TRBJ1-5; D uncertain. Germline V lookup: CDR1 MDHEN, CDR2 SYDVKM. V was trimmed by 1 base and J by 3 bases, leaving 10 bases between them. The CDR3 runs to 15 residues. This chain's CDR3 is CASSLYLGINQPQHF. CDR3 sequence (DNA): TGTGCCAGCAGTTTATACTTAGGCATCAATCAGCCCCAGCATTTT. Together with reference TRBV28 and TRBJ1-5, the CDR3 gives the full variable domain: DVKVTQSSRYLVKRTGEKVFLECVQDMDHENMFWYRQDPGLGLRLIYFSYDVKMKEKGDIPEGYSVSREKKERFSLILESASTNQTSMYLCASSLYLGINQPQHFGDGTRLSIL.

This chain joins TRBV12-3 or TRBV12-4 and TRBJ2-1, with a possible D match to TRBD1 (6 bases). The V and J ends lost 3 bases and 3 bases respectively, with 15 bases between them. The CDR3 sequence is 16 residues long. The CDR3 here is CASSFRAGALYNEQFF. CDR3 bases: TGTGCCAGCAGTTTCAGGGCAGGGGCCCTCTACAATGAGCAGTTCTTC.

This clonotype was observed a few times. The gene calls are TRBV10-3 and TRBJ2-5, with 10 nucleotides matching TRBD2. The germline gives CDR1 ENHRY, CDR2 SYGVKD. The J segment lost 5 bases and the V segment lost 10 bases, leaving 4 bases of the junction unmatched. CDR3 size: 12 residues. The CDR3 reads CATGTSVETQYF. For the CDR3, the DNA is TGTGCCACCGGGACTAGCGTCGAGACCCAGTACTTC.

The sample holds a few counts of this clonotype. The chain couples TRBV12-3 or TRBV12-4 to TRBJ2-2, with D tentatively TRBD1 (5 bases). The CDR3 spans 15 residues. Between the trimmed V and J ends, which lost 5 bases and 4 bases, there was a span of 14 bases. The CDR3 bases are TGTGCCAGCAGTCCCGGGCTTAGGGGCACCGGGGAGCTGTTTTTT. Its translation: CASSPGLRGTGELFF.

Ten or more counts support this clonotype. The chain uses TRBV12-3 or TRBV12-4 and TRBJ1-2; TRBD1 might be the D (6 bases). This CDR3 has 14 residues. V was shortened by 0 bases and J by 7 bases, with 12 bases between the two germline ends. CDR3 bases: TGTGCCAGCAGTTTAGCGTTAAGGGGGACTGGCTACACCTTC. Translating gives CASSLALRGTGYTF.

The V call is TRBV3-1, the J call TRBJ2-1; 11 bases map to TRBD2. The CDR3 has 17 residues. Unmatched junction bases numbered 5, after V lost 0 bases and J lost 4 bases. Germline CDR1 reads LGHDT; CDR2 reads YNNKEL (reference sequence). The CDR3 sequence: CASSQDMTSGNYNEQFF. Written as DNA, the CDR3 is TGTGCCAGCAGCCAAGATATGACTAGCGGGAATTACAATGAGCAGTTCTTC.

The table lists this clonotype with a few counts. This chain links TRBV7-2 with TRBJ2-6; D is possibly TRBD2 (5 bases). Trimming removed 6 bases from V and 2 bases from J, with 14 bases in between. The CDR3 is 16 amino acids. Germline lookup yields CDR1 SGHTA and CDR2 FQGNSA. The CDR3 nucleotides are TGTGCCAGCAGTCCCCGGGGTACTACTGGGGCCAACGTCCTGACTTTC. Translated, it gives CASSPRGTTGANVLTF.

This clonotype was picked up a small number of times. The chain joins TRBV7-2 to TRBJ1-1; 8 bases agree with TRBD1. CDR1 and CDR2 (germline): SGHTA, FQGNSA. The V gene end was trimmed by 7 bases and the J gene end by 5 bases; junction bases not matched to a gene: 6. This CDR3 region has 13 residues. CDR3 nucleotides: TGTGCCAGCAAGACGGGACAGGTTACTGAAGCTTTCTTT. This translates into CASKTGQVTEAFF. The full variable domain, rest sourced from reference TRBV7-2 and TRBJ1-1, is GAGVSQSPSNKVTEKGKDVELRCDPISGHTALYWYRQSLGQGLEFLIYFQGNSAPDKSGLPSDRFSAERTGGSVSTLTIQRTQQEDSAVYLCASKTGQVTEAFFGQGTRLTVV.

There are a few counts of this clonotype. The chain has TRBV27 and TRBJ2-2; 10 nucleotides match TRBD2. Germline values: CDR1 MNHEY, CDR2 SMNVEV (reference sequence). V shed 6 bases, J shed 6 bases, and the junction held 10 bases outside the gene matches. The CDR3 loop spans 16 amino acids. The CDR3 protein is CASSRAGGPVAGELFF. The CDR3 region has the DNA TGTGCCAGCAGCCGAGCGGGGGGGCCGGTCGCCGGGGAGCTGTTTTTT.

The chain couples TRBV7-2 to TRBJ2-5; maybe TRBD2 (6 bases). V lost 5 bases and J 5 bases, leaving 12 bases between the germline ends. This CDR3 is built from 13 residues. Germline V gene data show CDR1 as SGHTA and CDR2 as FQGNSA. The DNA for the CDR3 is TGTGCCAGCAGCCCCGGAGGGGTGGAGACCCAGTACTTC. This codes for CASSPGGVETQYF.